The 27 T cell receptor beta chains given below trace back to one sample, sequenced in a study of blood T cells in healthy people across ages. Primers used in a second PCR of roughly 7 to 12 cycles were a sample-barcoded 5' primer and a J-beta primer mix. Using its own MiXCR run on the 5' RACE reads, TCRdb lists one record per CDR3 protein. The table has hundreds of thousands of distinct CDR3 sequences, roughly 32% seen once. The sequenced sample consisted of blood. These receptors were taken from a woman over 75 in good health.

This clonotype was counted many times. This chain uses TRBV20-1 with TRBJ1-2, with D unresolved. Germline loops: CDR1 DFQATT, CDR2 SNEGSKA (reference sequence). The length of the CDR3 is 12 residues. Trimming cost V 6 bases and J 8 bases, with 16 bases left between them. CDR3 loop: CSAKKTVKGYTF. The CDR3 DNA reads as TGCAGTGCCAAAAAGACGGTCAAGGGCTACACCTTC.

This clonotype was detected ten times or more. The CDR3 sequence is CASSLGSTGGGETQYF. The CDR3 bases are TGTGCCAGCAGCTTGGGATCGACAGGGGGTGGTGAGACCCAGTACTTC. The V and J genes are TRBV11-2 and TRBJ2-5; 9 bases align to TRBD1. This CDR3 comprises 16 residues. With V trimmed by 3 bases and J by 5 bases, 10 bases remained unmatched. Per the germline V gene, CDR1 is SGHAT and CDR2 is FQNNGV.

The gene calls are TRBV5-6 and TRBJ1-5; TRBD1 agrees at 9 bases. Trimming at V came to 0 bases and at J to 9 bases, leaving 7 bases not matched to a gene. CDR1 and CDR2 from the germline V gene are SGHDT and YYEEEE. This CDR3 spans 15 amino acids. This CDR3 reads CASSLAGTGHPPQHF. CDR3 coding DNA: TGTGCCAGCAGCTTGGCCGGGACAGGGCATCCGCCCCAGCATTTT.

The rearrangement links TRBV5-1 to TRBJ2-5; D not certain. This CDR3 has 14 residues. V lost 0 bases and J 4 bases, leaving 10 bases between the germline ends. The germline V gene encodes CDR1 SGHRS and CDR2 YFSETQ. Here the CDR3 reads CASSLAPVRETQYF. The DNA for the CDR3 is TGCGCCAGCAGCTTGGCCCCGGTGCGAGAGACCCAGTACTTC.

The V call is TRBV5-1, the J call TRBJ2-7; weak D call: TRBD1 (5 bases). Trimming removed 0 bases at V and 4 bases at J, with 14 bases between. This CDR3 has 15 amino acids. The germline CDR1 and CDR2 sequences are SGHRS and YFSETQ. The CDR3 is CASSLGDSEWYEQYF. The CDR3 DNA reads TGCGCCAGCAGCTTGGGCGACAGCGAGTGGTACGAGCAGTACTTC. Drawing the rest from reference TRBV5-1 and TRBJ2-7, the complete variable domain is KAGVTQTPRYLIKTRGQQVTLSCSPISGHRSVSWYQQTPGQGLQFLFEYFSETQRNKGNFPGRFSGRQFSNSRSEMNVSTLELGDSALYLCASSLGDSEWYEQYFGPGTRLTVT.

This clonotype showed up many times. The chain employs TRBV6-6 and TRBJ1-2, with D possibly matching TRBD1 (6 bases). In germline, CDR1 is MNHNY, CDR2 SVGAGI (reference sequence). Trimming removed 7 bases at V and 5 bases at J, with 23 bases between. The CDR3 loop spans 16 amino acids. CDR3 nucleotides: TGTGCCAGCACCCCCCTGCAACGGGACACCATTTATGGCTACACCTTC. Amino acids: CASTPLQRDTIYGYTF.

This clonotype was picked up a small number of times. A much larger clone differs from this one at a single base, so this may be a read error. The V gene is TRBV11-2, the J gene TRBJ2-5; 8 nucleotides line up with TRBD1. Germline V lookup: CDR1 SGHAT, CDR2 FQNNGV. The junction had 12 bases not matched to a gene; V was cut back by 1 base and J by 11 bases. The CDR3 runs 15 residues. CDR3 residues: CASSLGQGKDNEQYF. The CDR3 nucleotides are TGTGCCAGCAGCTTAGGACAGGGGAAAGACAATGAGCAGTACTTC.

Concerning this clonotype itself: It may be a read error: a sequence one base away is much more abundant. The V call is TRBV7-9, the J call TRBJ1-4; 11 nucleotides agree with TRBD1. Per the germline V gene, CDR1 is SEHNR and CDR2 is FQNEAQ (reference sequence). The CDR3 consists of 14 residues. The trim removed 4 bases at V and 9 bases at J, leaving 4 bases unmatched. CDR3 sequence: CASSWDRGSKKLFF. For the CDR3, the DNA is TGTGCCAGCAGCTGGGACAGGGGGAGTAAAAAACTGTTTTTT.

This clonotype was counted many times. In DNA, the CDR3 is TGTGCCAGCAGCGCATCCTACAATGAGCAGTTCTTC. Residues: CASSASYNEQFF. The chain recombines TRBV7-2 with TRBJ2-1; D is unclear. CDR3 length equals 12 residues. Trimming left V 5 bases short and J 1 base short, with 3 bases between. Germline lookup yields CDR1 SGHTA and CDR2 FQGNSA.

This clonotype was detected a few times. J is TRBJ1-1 and V is TRBV20-1, with D possibly being TRBD1 (5 bases). This CDR3 spans 13 amino acids. V dropped 1 base and J dropped 6 bases, with 12 bases sitting between them. The V gene's germline CDR1 is DFQATT and CDR2 SNEGSKA (reference sequence). In DNA form, the CDR3 reads TGCAGTGCTAGAGGGGGGAATAGGGCTGAAGCTTTCTTT. Translation: CSARGGNRAEAFF.

This clonotype has ten or more counts. CDR3 loop: CASSIGTPKEQFF. The CDR3 DNA follows: TGTGCCAGTAGTATAGGGACCCCTAAGGAGCAGTTCTTC. This chain uses TRBV19 with TRBJ2-1; D gene unclear. Germline lookup yields CDR1 LNHDA and CDR2 SQIVND (reference sequence). The CDR3 is made up of 13 amino acids. The V gene lost 1 base and the J gene lost 10 bases, with 11 bases spanning the gap.

This clonotype came up many times. The chain couples TRBV4-2 to TRBJ1-1, with D uncertain. The V end lost 0 bases, the J end lost 3 bases, and 17 bases lay between the germline ends. Germline V lookup: CDR1 LGHNA, CDR2 YNFKEQ. CDR3 length: 17 amino acids. CDR3 loop: CASSQDGPTPGDTEAFF. CDR3 bases: TGTGCCAGCAGCCAAGATGGCCCAACTCCCGGAGACACTGAAGCTTTCTTT.

In this sample, this clonotype turned up many times. In DNA, the CDR3 is TGTGCCAGCAGCCAAGGCAGACTAGCGGGGGTTAGCTCCTACAATGAGCAGTTCTTC. As protein: CASSQGRLAGVSSYNEQFF. The chain is built from TRBV6-2 or TRBV6-3 and TRBJ2-1, with TRBD2 identical over 12 bases. CDR1 is MNHEY and CDR2 is SVGEGT in the germline V gene. This CDR3 is built from 19 residues. Unmatched junction bases numbered 12, after V lost 6 bases and J lost 0 bases.

This clonotype appeared many times. J is TRBJ2-5 and V is TRBV7-9; perhaps D is TRBD1 or TRBD2 (5 bases each). V lost 5 bases to trimming and J lost 1 base, with 17 bases between them. This CDR3 region has 16 residues. CDR1 is SEHNR and CDR2 is FQNEAQ in the germline V gene (reference sequence). CDR3 in DNA: TGTGCCAGCAGCCATAGAGGGGTATCGTCCCAAGAGACCCAGTACTTC. Its protein is CASSHRGVSSQETQYF.

This clonotype came up many times. The V gene is TRBV6-6, the J gene TRBJ2-7; 8 positions agree with TRBD1. V trimming: 6 bases; J trimming: 2 bases; junction bases outside the gene matches: 12. The CDR3 runs to 16 residues. In germline, CDR1 is MNHNY, CDR2 SVGAGI (reference sequence). CDR3 sequence reads: CASSGDRPGTTYEQYF. The CDR3 region has the DNA TGTGCCAGCAGCGGGGACAGGCCAGGCACTACCTACGAGCAGTACTTC.

This clonotype has a count of ten or more. The J gene is TRBJ1-2, the V gene TRBV29-1; D remains unclear. The V end was cut by 0 bases, the J end by 5 bases, with 13 bases between. The germline V gene encodes CDR1 SQVTM and CDR2 ANQGSEA. This CDR3 contains 14 residues. The CDR3 DNA reads as TGCAGCGTTGAAGATGGTGGGTTGCGTTATGGCTACACCTTC. This gives the protein CSVEDGGLRYGYTF.

This clonotype was found many times. The chain carries TRBV7-2 and TRBJ1-2; D possibly corresponds to TRBD1 (6 bases). Per the germline V gene, CDR1 is SGHTA and CDR2 is FQGNSA. V was trimmed by 5 bases and J by 3 bases, leaving 13 bases between them. The CDR3 is made up of 14 amino acids. As DNA, the CDR3 is TGTGCCAGCAGCCCGGGGGGCAAAGACTATGGCTACACCTTC. Translating it yields CASSPGGKDYGYTF.

In its sample, this clonotype was seen many times. The chain couples TRBV28 to TRBJ2-5; TRBD2 aligns across 10 bases. The ends lost 3 bases at V and 5 bases at J; junction bases unmatched: 0. This CDR3 has 13 residues. Looked up from germline, CDR1 is MDHEN and CDR2 is SYDVKM. The CDR3 spells CASSFSGGETQYF. In DNA, the CDR3 is TGTGCCAGCAGTTTTAGCGGGGGGGAGACCCAGTACTTC.

In its sample, this clonotype was seen many times. J is TRBJ1-2 and V is TRBV7-2; 8 nucleotides align to TRBD1. This CDR3 is built from 15 residues. J gave up 7 bases and V 3 bases, and 10 bases lay outside the gene matches. Germline CDR1 SGHTA, CDR2 FQGNSA. CDR3 bases: TGTGCCAGCAGCTTGGATTCAGGGGGCTTTGGTGGCTACACCTTC. It translates to CASSLDSGGFGGYTF.

The sample holds many counts of this clonotype. The chain couples TRBV25-1 to TRBJ2-1; D is perhaps TRBD1 or TRBD2 (5 bases each). This CDR3 comprises 15 residues. Germline V lookup: CDR1 MGHDK, CDR2 SYGVNS. The V end was cut by 1 base, the J end by 5 bases, with 12 bases between. The CDR3 here is CASSEWGIRNNEQFF. CDR3 nucleotide sequence: TGTGCCAGCAGTGAATGGGGGATTCGGAACAATGAGCAGTTCTTC.

This clonotype was seen many times. The chain recombines TRBV11-2 with TRBJ2-3; possible D gene TRBD1, 5 bases. CDR3 length equals 15 residues. Germline CDR1 is SGHAT and CDR2 is FQNNGV. The germline V and J ends were trimmed by 2 bases and 1 base, with 10 bases remaining between them. The CDR3 DNA is TGTGCCAGCAGCTTACTTGGCAGGGGCACAGATACGCAGTATTTT. Protein sequence: CASSLLGRGTDTQYF.

This clonotype was recorded many times. The chain uses TRBV12-3 or TRBV12-4 and TRBJ1-5; no clear D. The CDR3 covers 14 residues. The V end lost 3 bases, the J end lost 4 bases, and 10 bases lay between the germline ends. This CDR3 reads CASSLELLNQPQHF. The DNA of the CDR3 is TGTGCCAGCAGTTTGGAGCTTCTAAATCAGCCCCAGCATTTT.

This clonotype was seen many times. V usage is TRBV4-2 and J usage is TRBJ2-7; 7 bases map to TRBD1. CDR1 LGHNA and CDR2 YNFKEQ come from the germline V gene. The V and J ends lost 4 bases and 2 bases, in that order; junction bases with no gene match: 8. This CDR3 region has 15 residues. In nucleotides, the CDR3 is TGTGCCAGCAGCCCCCGCTGGGACAGCGCCTACGAGCAGTACTTC. It codes for CASSPRWDSAYEQYF.

This clonotype has a count of ten or more. The chain employs TRBV12-5 and TRBJ2-3; 8 nucleotides match TRBD1. Germline CDR1 LGHNT, CDR2 FRNRAP. The V and J ends lost 6 bases and 2 bases, in that order; junction bases with no gene match: 7. The CDR3 is 15 residues long. The CDR3 reads CASGGGQEPTDTQYF. The CDR3 DNA follows: TGTGCTAGTGGCGGGGGACAGGAGCCCACAGATACGCAGTATTTT.

This clonotype was counted many times. The CDR3 DNA reads TGTGCCAGCAGCCGGTGGACAGCGGAGACCCAGTACTTC. Translation: CASSRWTAETQYF. The rearrangement joins TRBV5-6 to TRBJ2-5; tentative D call: TRBD1 (6 bases). Trimming removed 4 bases at V and 5 bases at J, with 12 bases between. This CDR3 has 13 amino acids. The germline V gene encodes CDR1 SGHDT and CDR2 YYEEEE. The full variable domain, completed using reference TRBV5-6 and TRBJ2-5, is DAGVTQSPTHLIKTRGQQVTLRCSPKSGHDTVSWYQQALGQGPQFIFQYYEEEERQRGNFPDRFSGHQFPNYSSELNVNALLLGDSALYLCASSRWTAETQYFGPGTRLLVL.

The table lists this clonotype with many counts. The chain combines TRBV4-3 with TRBJ2-5, with D possibly being TRBD2 (5 bases). The CDR3 is 14 amino acids. V gave up 0 bases and J gave up 4 bases, with 9 bases separating them. Per germline, CDR1 LGHNA and CDR2 YSLEER. CDR3 residues: CASSQDSSGETQYF. The CDR3 coding sequence is TGCGCCAGCAGCCAAGATTCAAGCGGAGAGACCCAGTACTTC.

This clonotype occurred many times. The chain recombines TRBV5-1 with TRBJ2-7, with D maybe TRBD1 (5 bases). V was cut by 0 bases and J by 5 bases, with 15 bases left in between. Germline lookup yields CDR1 SGHRS and CDR2 YFSETQ. This CDR3 contains 15 residues. In DNA form, the CDR3 reads TGCGCCAGCAGCTTGGCACGCCAGGGCCGCCACGAGCAGTACTTC. Protein product: CASSLARQGRHEQYF.